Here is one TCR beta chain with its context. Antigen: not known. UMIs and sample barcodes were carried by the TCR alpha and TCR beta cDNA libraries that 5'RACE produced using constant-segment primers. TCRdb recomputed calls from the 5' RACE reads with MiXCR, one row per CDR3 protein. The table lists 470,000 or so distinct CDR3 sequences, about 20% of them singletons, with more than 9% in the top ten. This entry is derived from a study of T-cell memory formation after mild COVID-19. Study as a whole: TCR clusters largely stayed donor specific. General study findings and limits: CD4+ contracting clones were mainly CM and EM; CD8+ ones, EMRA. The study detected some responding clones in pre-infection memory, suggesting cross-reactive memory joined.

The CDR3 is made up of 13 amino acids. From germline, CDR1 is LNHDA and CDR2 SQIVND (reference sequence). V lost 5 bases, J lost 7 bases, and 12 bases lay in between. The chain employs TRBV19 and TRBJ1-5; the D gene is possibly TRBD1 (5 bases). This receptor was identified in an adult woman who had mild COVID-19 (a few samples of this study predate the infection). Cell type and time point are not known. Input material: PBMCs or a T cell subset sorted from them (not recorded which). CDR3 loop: CASSLQGEQPQHF. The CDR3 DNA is TGTGCCAGTAGTTTGCAGGGAGAACAGCCCCAGCATTTT.